Below are 27 T cell receptor beta chains sequenced from a single sample in a study of response to subunit inactivated influenza vaccine. TCRdb re-derived calls from the RT-PCR reads in MiXCR, one entry per CDR3 protein. This table has a few hundred thousand distinct CDR3 sequences, 13% to 15% appearing once. The input for sequencing was PBMCs from blood, taken 11 to 12 days after vaccination. These receptors originate from a middle-aged man who received an inactivated influenza vaccine.

This clonotype has only a few counts. The chain couples TRBV25-1 to TRBJ2-7; tentatively, D is TRBD1 (5 bases). Trimming cost V 2 bases and J 2 bases, with 10 bases left between them. Germline V lookup: CDR1 MGHDK, CDR2 SYGVNS. The CDR3 is made up of 14 amino acids. CDR3 bases: TGTGCCAGCAGTGAAAGGGGCAGAACCTACGAGCAGTACTTC. The encoded protein is CASSERGRTYEQYF.

This clonotype was recorded many times. This rearrangement joins TRBV11-2 to TRBJ2-7; 10 positions agree with TRBD1. The V and J ends lost 5 bases and 2 bases, in that order; junction bases with no gene match: 15. The CDR3 has 18 residues. The germline CDR1 and CDR2 sequences are SGHAT and FQNNGV. The DNA for the CDR3 is TGTGCCAGCAGCCCCCTAGGGGGACAGGGGTCGGGAACCTACGAGCAGTACTTC. Translating gives CASSPLGGQGSGTYEQYF.

This clonotype came up many times. This rearrangement joins TRBV29-1 to TRBJ2-3, with D perhaps matching TRBD1 (5 bases). The CDR3 extends over 13 amino acids. Germline values: CDR1 SQVTM, CDR2 ANQGSEA. The V gene lost 3 bases and the J gene lost 2 bases, with 9 bases spanning the gap. CDR3 in amino acids: CSVEDTFTDTQYF. CDR3 sequence (DNA): TGCAGCGTTGAGGACACGTTCACAGATACGCAGTATTTT.

A few counts support this clonotype. The gene calls are TRBV6-1 and TRBJ2-3, with 7 bases lining up with TRBD1. The CDR3 is 14 amino acids. With 5 bases clipped from V and 2 bases from J, the junction kept 4 bases outside the gene matches. CDR1 and CDR2 from the germline V gene are MNHNS and SASEGT. CDR3 sequence: CASSTGATTDTQYF. CDR3 in DNA: TGTGCCAGCAGTACAGGGGCCACCACAGATACGCAGTATTTT.

This clonotype was counted between two and nine times. The rearrangement links TRBV29-1 to TRBJ1-1, with D hard to call. The CDR3 is 13 amino acids. Germline CDR1 and CDR2: SQVTM and ANQGSEA. Trimming stripped 1 base from V and 1 base from J, with 7 bases between. The CDR3 loop is CSVEAARNTEAFF. The CDR3 nucleotides read TGCAGCGTTGAAGCGGCCAGGAACACTGAAGCTTTCTTT.

This clonotype has a handful of counts. The CDR3 region is CASSYSGTSGYNEQFF. In nucleotides, the CDR3 is TGTGCCAGCAGTTACTCCGGGACCAGCGGATACAATGAGCAGTTCTTC. The chain combines TRBV6-2 or TRBV6-3 with TRBJ2-1; D may be TRBD1 or TRBD2 (5 bases each). Trimming cost V 0 bases and J 4 bases, with 13 bases left between them. The CDR3 runs to 16 residues. From germline, CDR1 is MNHEY and CDR2 SVGEGT.

The chain has TRBV5-1 and TRBJ2-3; D is perhaps TRBD2 (5 bases). V was cut by 3 bases and J by 2 bases, with 19 bases left in between. Germline V gene lookup returns CDR1 SGHRS and CDR2 YFSETQ. The length of the CDR3 is 17 residues. The CDR3 sequence is CASSSTGPSGVTDTQYF. The CDR3 DNA is TGCGCCAGCAGCTCTACCGGGCCGAGCGGAGTCACAGATACGCAGTATTTT. Drawing the rest from reference TRBV5-1 and TRBJ2-3, the complete variable domain is KAGVTQTPRYLIKTRGQQVTLSCSPISGHRSVSWYQQTPGQGLQFLFEYFSETQRNKGNFPGRFSGRQFSNSRSEMNVSTLELGDSALYLCASSSTGPSGVTDTQYFGPGTRLTVL.

This clonotype was seen ten or more times. The chain has TRBV7-2 and TRBJ1-1; D is ambiguous. CDR1 and CDR2 from the germline V gene are SGHTA and FQGNSA. Trimming shortened V by 0 bases and J by 10 bases, and 9 bases separated the two germline ends. The CDR3 covers 12 residues. CDR3 bases: TGTGCCAGCAGCTTAGCAGGGCTGGGAGCTTTCTTT. This sequence encodes CASSLAGLGAFF.

Only a few counts were recorded for this clonotype. The rearrangement links TRBV19 to TRBJ1-4, with D tentatively TRBD1 (6 bases). The CDR3 is 15 residues long. Germline CDR1 reads LNHDA; CDR2 reads SQIVND (reference sequence). CDR3 nucleotide sequence: TGTGCTTCAAGTCTTTGGGGGGCCGAGAGCGAAAAACTGTTTTTT. Translating gives CASSLWGAESEKLFF.

This chain joins TRBV3-1 and TRBJ2-4, with unresolved D. CDR1 and CDR2 (germline): LGHDT, YNNKEL (reference sequence). The CDR3 sequence is 16 residues long. V was cut by 0 bases and J by 3 bases, with 12 bases left in between. In DNA form, the CDR3 reads TGTGCCAGCAGCCAAGATCCTCCTCACGGCAAAAACATTCAGTACTTC. Translating gives CASSQDPPHGKNIQYF.

The rearrangement joins TRBV12-3 or TRBV12-4 to TRBJ2-1, with a tentative D call TRBD1 (6 bases). The V gene lost 3 bases and the J gene lost 5 bases, with 14 bases spanning the gap. The CDR3 runs 15 residues. The CDR3 protein is CASSFSGAINNEQFF. DNA for the CDR3: TGTGCCAGCAGTTTCTCAGGGGCGATCAACAATGAGCAGTTCTTC.

The chain links TRBV3-1 to TRBJ2-6, with TRBD2 matching over 7 bases. The CDR3 totals 17 residues. CDR1 and CDR2 (germline): LGHDT, YNNKEL (reference sequence). After removal of 1 base from V and 2 bases from J, the junction contained 5 bases not matched to a gene. The CDR3 is CASSQGYSGAGANVLTF. The CDR3 region has the DNA TGTGCCAGCAGCCAAGGATACAGCGGGGCTGGGGCCAACGTCCTGACTTTC.

This chain connects TRBV5-5 to TRBJ2-2; D is ambiguous. The CDR3 runs 14 residues. V was clipped by 4 bases and J by 4 bases, with 11 bases between them. Germline CDR1 reads SGHKS; CDR2 reads YYEKEE (reference sequence). The CDR3 sequence is CASSPLQSTGELFF. In DNA form, the CDR3 reads TGTGCCAGCAGCCCGCTACAGTCCACCGGGGAGCTGTTTTTT.

The V gene is TRBV12-3 or TRBV12-4, the J gene TRBJ2-1, with a weak D call TRBD1 (7 bases). CDR3 size: 15 residues. The V and J ends lost 2 bases and 8 bases respectively, with 16 bases between them. Here the CDR3 DNA reads TGTGCCAGCAGTTTATTCGCGGGACAGTCGGATGAGCAGTTCTTC. Translated, it gives CASSLFAGQSDEQFF.

This clonotype showed up many times. CDR3 coding DNA: TGCAGTGCTCCGGGACAGGTATTCTCCTACAATGAGCAGTTCTTC. It specifies CSAPGQVFSYNEQFF. The chain is built from TRBV20-1 and TRBJ2-1, with 8 bases matching TRBD1. Germline V gene lookup returns CDR1 DFQATT and CDR2 SNEGSKA (reference sequence). The V gene end was trimmed by 5 bases and the J gene end by 0 bases; junction bases not matched to a gene: 6. The CDR3 has 15 amino acids.

There are many counts of this clonotype. J is TRBJ2-3 and V is TRBV10-2; 10 bases map to TRBD2. CDR3 size: 15 residues. Germline V CDR1 and CDR2: WSHSY, SAAADI. J lost 4 bases, V lost 2 bases, and 3 bases had no gene match. The CDR3 region is CASSEPSGGADTQYF. DNA of the CDR3: TGCGCCAGCAGTGAGCCCAGCGGGGGGGCAGATACGCAGTATTTT.

This chain uses TRBV5-6 with TRBJ1-6; D is perhaps TRBD1 (6 bases). The CDR3 loop spans 14 amino acids. Germline V CDR1 and CDR2: SGHDT, YYEEEE. The germline V and J ends were trimmed by 4 bases and 9 bases, with 14 bases remaining between them. The CDR3 region is CASSLVQGGSPLHF. Written as DNA, the CDR3 is TGTGCCAGCAGCCTTGTACAGGGTGGTTCACCCCTCCACTTT.

This clonotype has at least ten counts. The chain employs TRBV7-2 and TRBJ1-3; no clear D. This CDR3 has 14 residues. Between the trimmed V and J ends, which lost 2 bases and 0 bases, there was a span of 5 bases. Germline V CDR1 and CDR2: SGHTA, FQGNSA. CDR3 nucleotides: TGTGCCAGCAGCTTATCGTTCTCTGGAAACACCATATATTTT. Translated: CASSLSFSGNTIYF.

This clonotype came up many times. The chain employs TRBV20-1 and TRBJ2-2; D possibly uses TRBD1 or TRBD2 (5 bases each). Trimming removed 6 bases from V and 6 bases from J, with 14 bases in between. Germline V gene lookup returns CDR1 DFQATT and CDR2 SNEGSKA (reference sequence). The CDR3 spans 13 residues. The CDR3 DNA sequence: TGCAGTGCGAAAACGGGGCAGTCCGGGGAGCTGTTTTTT. It is translated as CSAKTGQSGELFF.

This clonotype was counted a few times. The chain is built from TRBV20-1 and TRBJ2-1, with D tentatively TRBD2 (6 bases). V lost 2 bases and J lost 2, with 16 bases in between. Germline loops: CDR1 DFQATT, CDR2 SNEGSKA (reference sequence). CDR3 length: 16 residues. CDR3 sequence reads: CSARIASASTYNEQFF. CDR3 sequence (DNA): TGCAGTGCTAGAATAGCTAGCGCGTCCACCTACAATGAGCAGTTCTTC.

This clonotype was seen a few times. The chain links TRBV10-2 to TRBJ2-1, with TRBD2 matching 11 bases. Germline CDR1 and CDR2: WSHSY and SAAADI. J was trimmed by 0 bases and V by 7 bases; bases with no gene match: 11. The CDR3 is 18 residues long. CDR3 protein: CASKSGLAGGGSYNEQFF. The CDR3, as DNA: TGCGCCAGCAAATCTGGGCTAGCGGGGGGCGGCTCCTACAATGAGCAGTTCTTC.

This clonotype has a handful of counts. The chain has TRBV28 and TRBJ2-7; TRBD2 might be the D (6 bases). This CDR3 region has 17 residues. The ends were cut back, 8 bases at V and 3 bases at J, with 26 bases in the middle. Germline loops: CDR1 MDHEN, CDR2 SYDVKM. Here the CDR3 reads CASPPEGTPGEGYEQYF. The DNA of the CDR3 is TGTGCCAGCCCCCCGGAGGGGACTCCCGGAGAGGGCTACGAGCAGTACTTC.

This chain connects TRBV7-3 to TRBJ2-2; the D is unclear. Germline values: CDR1 SGHTA, CDR2 FQGTGA. This CDR3 comprises 13 residues. The V and J ends lost 5 bases and 6 bases respectively, with 10 bases between them. The CDR3 nucleotides read TGTGCCAGCAGCCCAATGGTTGCCGGGGAGCTGTTTTTT. Protein product: CASSPMVAGELFF.

This rearrangement joins TRBV5-1 to TRBJ2-1, with 7 bases identical to TRBD2. V shed 4 bases and J 0 bases; nucleotides not matched to a gene: 7. This CDR3 is built from 16 residues. Germline CDR1 reads SGHRS; CDR2 reads YFSETQ. The CDR3 DNA sequence: TGCGCCAGCAGCGGGGGGACTATCAGCTCCTACAATGAGCAGTTCTTC. It specifies CASSGGTISSYNEQFF.

The rearrangement links TRBV6-5 to TRBJ1-1; no clear D. The V gene lost 4 bases and the J gene lost 1 base, with 10 bases spanning the gap. Germline V CDR1 and CDR2: MNHEY, SVGAGI. The CDR3 spans 14 residues. This chain's CDR3 is CASSFRTENTEAFF. DNA of the CDR3: TGTGCCAGCAGTTTTCGGACCGAGAACACTGAAGCTTTCTTT.

In this sample, this clonotype turned up a few times. The chain is built from TRBV7-9 and TRBJ2-3, with TRBD2 matching over 12 bases. From germline, CDR1 is SEHNR and CDR2 FQNEAQ (reference sequence). Trimming took 5 bases from V and 7 from J; bases not matched to a gene: 7. The CDR3 is 15 residues long. The CDR3 here is CASSTTSGGSYTQYF. The CDR3 bases are TGTGCCAGCAGCACGACTAGCGGGGGATCTTATACGCAGTATTTT.

This clonotype has a handful of counts. The rearrangement joins TRBV7-9 to TRBJ2-1; the D is unclear. Germline V gives CDR1 SEHNR, CDR2 FQNEAQ (reference sequence). V was trimmed by 5 bases and J by 4 bases, leaving 12 bases between them. The CDR3 length is 14 residues. CDR3 sequence reads: CASSPTGLYNEQFF. The CDR3 DNA is TGTGCCAGCAGCCCAACCGGTCTATACAATGAGCAGTTCTTC.